This TCR beta chain was sequenced during a study of sequential checkpoint blockade in melanoma. Across the whole study: Arm A got nivolumab then ipilimumab; arm B the reverse, 1:1.

The table lists this clone with a few counts. TCRdb keeps only in-frame clones here, not all; method: immunoSEQ multiplex PCR. The repertoire holds around 18,000 clones, with around 68% as singletons. Treatment specified: randomized to nivolumab then ipilimumab (arm A) or the reverse (arm B). The input for sequencing was CD8+ T cells sorted from blood (inferred from file names), taken from a patient given nivolumab and ipilimumab in sequence. This clonotype was obtained from a human donor with melanoma.

The CDR3: CASRVRPRLAGAGGNKTQYF. DNA for the CDR3: TGTGCCAGCAGGGTACGCCCCCGACTAGCGGGGGCCGGAGGGAATAAGACCCAGTACTTC. The chain recombines TRBV28 with TRBJ2-5; TRBD2 agrees at 12 bases. The CDR3 is 20 residues long. With V trimmed by 6 bases and J by 6 bases, 23 bases remained unmatched. Germline lookup yields CDR1 MDHEN and CDR2 SYDVKM.